This entry concerns a single T cell receptor (beta chain). Its antigen is unidentified. This sample stems from a study of OX40 agonist ivuxolimab in advanced cancers. Overall study findings and caveats: Some patients who did not respond also had low normalized T-cell clonal expansion. Expanded clones were, on average, more numerous among CD8+ T cells than CD4+.

CDR3 size: 15 residues. V was clipped by 6 bases and J by 5 bases, with 18 bases between them. The germline CDR1 and CDR2 sequences are SGDLS and YYNGEE. The data were produced by immunoSEQ multiplex PCR, yet TCRdb's version contains in-frame clones alone and is incomplete. Here the sample spans about 100,000 clones, roughly 90% being singletons. The V and J genes are TRBV9 and TRBJ2-1; tentatively, D is TRBD2 (6 bases). The sequence came from an adult with an advanced solid tumor such as melanoma, head and neck, liver or kidney cancer. This specimen consisted of CD4+ or CD8+ T cells sorted from blood, obtained in a trial of the OX40 agonist ivuxolimab. The CDR3 here is CASTSSGLKNNEQFF. The CDR3 nucleotides are TGTGCCAGCACTTCCAGCGGGTTAAAGAACAATGAGCAGTTCTTC.